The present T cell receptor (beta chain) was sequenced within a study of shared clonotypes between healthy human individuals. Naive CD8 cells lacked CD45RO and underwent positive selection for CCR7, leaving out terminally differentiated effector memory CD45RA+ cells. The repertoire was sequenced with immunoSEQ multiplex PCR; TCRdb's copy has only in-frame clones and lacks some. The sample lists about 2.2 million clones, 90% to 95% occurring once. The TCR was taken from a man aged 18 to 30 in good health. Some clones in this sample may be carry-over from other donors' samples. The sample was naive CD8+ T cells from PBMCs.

The CDR3 spells CASSYLPGKSYEQYF. The CDR3 bases are TGTGCCAGCAGTTACCTTCCCGGGAAATCCTACGAGCAGTACTTC. J is TRBJ2-7 and V is TRBV6-5, with TRBD2 as a possible D gene (5 bases). The CDR3 is made up of 15 amino acids. The germline gives CDR1 MNHEY, CDR2 SVGAGI. V shed 2 bases and J shed 1 base, with 12 bases lying between them.